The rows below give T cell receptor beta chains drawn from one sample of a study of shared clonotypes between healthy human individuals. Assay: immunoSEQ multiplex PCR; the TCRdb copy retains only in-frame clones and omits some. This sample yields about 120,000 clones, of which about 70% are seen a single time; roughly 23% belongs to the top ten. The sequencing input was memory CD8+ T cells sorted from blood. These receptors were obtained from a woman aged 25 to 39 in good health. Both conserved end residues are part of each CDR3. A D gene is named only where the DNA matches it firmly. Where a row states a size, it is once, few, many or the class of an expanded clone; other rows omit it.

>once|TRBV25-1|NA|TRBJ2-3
CASSEQSAFGKDTQYF
TGTGCCAGCAGTGAACAGTCAGCCTTTGGTAAAGATACGCAGTATTTT
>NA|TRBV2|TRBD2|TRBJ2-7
CASSESGTSGTYEQYF
TGTGCCAGCAGTGAGTCGGGGACTAGCGGGACCTACGAGCAGTACTTC
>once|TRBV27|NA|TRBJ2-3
CASSSRGYSTDTQYF
TGTGCCAGCAGTTCAAGGGGCTACAGCACAGATACGCAGTATTTT
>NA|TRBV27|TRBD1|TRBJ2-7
CASSFSGQGYEQYF
TGTGCCAGCAGTTTTTCGGGACAGGGCTACGAGCAGTACTTC
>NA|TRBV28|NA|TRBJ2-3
CASSFLRGGTDTQYF
TGTGCCAGCAGTTTTCTGCGGGGAGGCACAGATACGCAGTATTTT
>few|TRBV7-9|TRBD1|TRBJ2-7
CASSLGGQGSEQYF
TGTGCCAGCAGCTTAGGGGGACAGGGATCCGAGCAGTACTTC
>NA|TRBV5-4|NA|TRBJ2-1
CASSPEGGGPPEQFF
TGTGCCAGCAGCCCCGAGGGGGGAGGTCCCCCTGAGCAGTTCTTC
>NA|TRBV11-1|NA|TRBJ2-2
CASSPWLNTGELFF
TGTGCCAGCAGTCCCTGGCTGAACACCGGGGAGCTGTTTTTT
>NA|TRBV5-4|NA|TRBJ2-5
CASSLLETQYF
TGTGCCAGCAGCCTATTAGAGACCCAGTACTTC
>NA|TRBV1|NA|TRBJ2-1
CTSVKGASRQFF
TGCACCAGCGTAAAAGGGGCGAGTCGGCAGTTCTTC
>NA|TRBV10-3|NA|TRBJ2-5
CAISPTGPLETQYF
TGTGCCATCAGCCCGACGGGTCCCTTGGAGACCCAGTACTTC
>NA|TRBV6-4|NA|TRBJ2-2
CASTGTNTGELFF
TGTGCCAGCACCGGGACGAACACCGGGGAGCTGTTTTTT
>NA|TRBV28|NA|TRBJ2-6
CASSFISGKQWLSGANVLTF
TGTGCCAGCTCCTTCATTAGTGGCAAGCAATGGCTCTCTGGGGCCAACGTCCTGACTTTC
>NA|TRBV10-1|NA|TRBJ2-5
CASSEAPGHYQETQYF
TGCGCCAGCAGTGAGGCTCCGGGACACTACCAAGAGACCCAGTACTTC
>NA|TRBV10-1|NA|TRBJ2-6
CASSDRKVAQSRANVLTF
TGCGCCAGCAGTGACCGGAAAGTCGCACAAAGTCGGGCCAACGTCCTGACTTTC
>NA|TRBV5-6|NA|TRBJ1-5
CASSLAAANQPQHF
TGTGCCAGCAGCTTGGCGGCAGCAAATCAGCCCCAGCATTTT
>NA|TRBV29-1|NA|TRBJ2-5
CSVGRRGHFSPYQETQYF
TGCAGCGTTGGGCGTAGGGGACACTTTAGCCCCTACCAAGAGACCCAGTACTTC
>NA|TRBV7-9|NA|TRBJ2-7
CASSLAVYEQYF
TGTGCCAGCAGCTTAGCGGTATACGAGCAGTACTTC
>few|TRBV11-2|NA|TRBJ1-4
CASSLSGGEKLFF
TGTGCCAGCAGCCTTTCAGGCGGAGAAAAACTGTTTTTT
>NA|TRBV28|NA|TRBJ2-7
CASRLGAGLGYEQYF
TGTGCCAGCAGGCTAGGGGCGGGGCTCGGCTACGAGCAGTACTTC
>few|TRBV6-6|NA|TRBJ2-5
CASSYSRVEETQYF
TGTGCCAGCAGTTACTCTAGGGTAGAAGAGACCCAGTACTTC
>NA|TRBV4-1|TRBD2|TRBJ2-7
CASSIGLAETYEQYF
TGTGCCAGCAGCATAGGACTAGCGGAAACCTACGAGCAGTACTTC
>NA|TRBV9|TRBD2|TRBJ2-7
CASSVVPGTSFYEQYF
TGTGCCAGCAGCGTAGTTCCCGGGACTAGCTTTTACGAGCAGTACTTC
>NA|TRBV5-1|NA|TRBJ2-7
CASSPDGGYYEQYF
TGCGCCAGCAGCCCCGACGGGGGCTACTACGAGCAGTACTTC
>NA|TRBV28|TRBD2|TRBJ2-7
CASSPSRAGDAYEQYF
TGTGCCAGCAGTCCCTCCCGGGCGGGGGACGCCTACGAGCAGTACTTC
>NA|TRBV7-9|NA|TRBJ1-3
CASSRGRDYGNTIYF
TGTGCCAGCAGCCGGGGCCGGGACTATGGAAACACCATATATTTT
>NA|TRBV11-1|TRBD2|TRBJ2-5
CASSLGSSGYQETQYF
TGTGCCAGCAGCTTAGGGTCTAGCGGATACCAAGAGACCCAGTACTTC
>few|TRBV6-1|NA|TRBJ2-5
CASSEITGAGGQETQYF
TGTGCCAGCAGTGAAATCACAGGGGCGGGAGGCCAAGAGACCCAGTACTTC
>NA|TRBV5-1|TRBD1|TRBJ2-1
CASSSTGGFYNEQFF
TGCGCCAGCAGCTCGACAGGGGGCTTTTACAATGAGCAGTTCTTC
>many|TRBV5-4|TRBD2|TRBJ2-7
CASSQGLAVSSYEQYF
TGCGCCAGCAGCCAAGGACTAGCGGTTTCATCCTACGAGCAGTACTTC
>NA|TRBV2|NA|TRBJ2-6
CASSEDLPSGANVLTF
TGTGCCAGCAGTGAAGATCTACCGTCTGGGGCCAACGTCCTGACTTTC
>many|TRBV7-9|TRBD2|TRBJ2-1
CASSPRGGSVYNEQFF
TGTGCCAGCAGCCCCCGTGGCGGGAGCGTTTACAATGAGCAGTTCTTC
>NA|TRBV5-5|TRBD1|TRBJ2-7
CASSSTGDRSSYEQYF
TGTGCCAGCAGCTCCACAGGGGACCGGTCCTCCTACGAGCAGTACTTC
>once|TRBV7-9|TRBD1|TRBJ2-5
CASSRDRDGYQETQYF
TGTGCCAGCAGCAGGGACAGGGATGGGTACCAAGAGACCCAGTACTTC
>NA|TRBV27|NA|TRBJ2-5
CAREGAETQYF
TGTGCCAGAGAGGGAGCAGAGACCCAGTACTTC
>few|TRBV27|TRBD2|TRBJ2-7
CASSSSGLAGNFYEQYF
TGTGCCAGCAGTTCCTCGGGCCTAGCGGGAAACTTCTACGAGCAGTACTTC
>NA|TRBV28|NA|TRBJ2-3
CASSLAGSNTDTQYF
TGTGCCAGCAGTTTAGCGGGCTCGAACACAGATACGCAGTATTTT
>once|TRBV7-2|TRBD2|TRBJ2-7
CASAGTSFPSYEQYF
TGTGCCAGCGCGGGGACTAGTTTCCCCTCCTACGAGCAGTACTTC
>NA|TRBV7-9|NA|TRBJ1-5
CASSYINGQSQHF
TGTGCCAGCAGCTATATAAACGGACAATCCCAGCATTTT
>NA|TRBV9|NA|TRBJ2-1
CASSVESSRGEQFF
TGTGCCAGCAGCGTAGAATCTAGCCGCGGTGAGCAGTTCTTC
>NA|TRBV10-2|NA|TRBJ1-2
CASSESSPGGYGYTF
TGCGCCAGCAGTGAGTCATCCCCCGGTGGATATGGCTACACCTTC
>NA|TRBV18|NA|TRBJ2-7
CASRGEIDYEQYF
TGTGCCAGCCGGGGAGAAATTGACTACGAGCAGTACTTC
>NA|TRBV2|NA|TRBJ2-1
CARGTDYNEQFF
TGTGCCCGCGGGACAGACTACAATGAGCAGTTCTTC
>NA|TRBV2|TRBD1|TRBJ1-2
CASSPSWTGNYGYTF
TGTGCCAGCAGTCCTAGCTGGACAGGAAACTATGGCTACACCTTC
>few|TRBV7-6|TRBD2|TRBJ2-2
CASSFVVAGDSTGELFF
TGTGCCAGCAGCTTCGTCGTGGCGGGAGACAGCACCGGGGAGCTGTTTTTT
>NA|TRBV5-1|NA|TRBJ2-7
CASSFRSQHLYEQYF
TGCGCCAGCAGCTTCCGGTCCCAACATCTCTACGAGCAGTACTTC
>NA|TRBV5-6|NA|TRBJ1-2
CASREVTGLGGYTF
TGTGCCAGCAGGGAAGTAACAGGTTTGGGTGGCTACACCTTC
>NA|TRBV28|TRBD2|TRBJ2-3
CASSSSGRFGDTQYF
TGTGCCAGCAGTTCTAGCGGGAGATTTGGAGATACGCAGTATTTT
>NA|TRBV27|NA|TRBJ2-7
CASTHPYEQYF
TGTGCCAGCACCCACCCTTACGAGCAGTACTTC
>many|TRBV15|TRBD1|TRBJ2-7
CATSSKGQGWDEQYF
TGTGCCACCAGCAGTAAGGGACAGGGTTGGGACGAGCAGTACTTC